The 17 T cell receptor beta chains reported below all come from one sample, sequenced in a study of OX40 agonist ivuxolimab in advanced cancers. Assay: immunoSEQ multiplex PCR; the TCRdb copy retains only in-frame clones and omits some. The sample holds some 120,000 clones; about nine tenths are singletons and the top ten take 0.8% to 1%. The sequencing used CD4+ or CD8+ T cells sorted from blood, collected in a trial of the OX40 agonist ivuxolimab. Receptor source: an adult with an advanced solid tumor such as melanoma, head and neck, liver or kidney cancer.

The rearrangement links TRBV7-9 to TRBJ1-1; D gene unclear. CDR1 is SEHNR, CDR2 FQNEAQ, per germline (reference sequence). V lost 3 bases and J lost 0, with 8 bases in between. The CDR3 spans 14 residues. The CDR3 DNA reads TGTGCCAGCAGCTTGGACCTTATGAACACTGAAGCTTTCTTT. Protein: CASSLDLMNTEAFF.

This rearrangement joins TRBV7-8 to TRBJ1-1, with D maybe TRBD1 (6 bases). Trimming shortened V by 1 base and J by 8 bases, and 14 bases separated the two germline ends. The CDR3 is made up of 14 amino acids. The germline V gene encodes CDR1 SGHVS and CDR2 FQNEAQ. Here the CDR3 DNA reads TGTGCCAGCAGCTTAGTAACCCCTGGACAGGAAGCTTTCTTT. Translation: CASSLVTPGQEAFF.

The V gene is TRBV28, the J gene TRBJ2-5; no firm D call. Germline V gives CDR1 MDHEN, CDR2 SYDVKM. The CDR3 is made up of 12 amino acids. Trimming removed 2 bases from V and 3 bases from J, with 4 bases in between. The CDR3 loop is CASSLREETQYF. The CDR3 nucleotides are TGTGCCAGCAGTTTAAGGGAAGAGACCCAGTACTTC.

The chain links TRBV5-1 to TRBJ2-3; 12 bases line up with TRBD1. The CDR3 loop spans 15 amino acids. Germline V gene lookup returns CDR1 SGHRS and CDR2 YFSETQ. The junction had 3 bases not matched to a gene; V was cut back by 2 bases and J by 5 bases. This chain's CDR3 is CASSFRDRGQDTQYF. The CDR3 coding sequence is TGCGCCAGCAGCTTCCGGGACAGGGGGCAAGATACGCAGTATTTT.

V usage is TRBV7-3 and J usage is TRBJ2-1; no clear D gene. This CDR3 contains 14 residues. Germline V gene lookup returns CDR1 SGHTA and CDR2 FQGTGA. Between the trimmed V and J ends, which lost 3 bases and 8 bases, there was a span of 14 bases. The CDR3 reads CASSLVGRRDEQFF. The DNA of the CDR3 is TGTGCCAGCAGCTTGGTCGGGCGAAGAGATGAGCAGTTCTTC.

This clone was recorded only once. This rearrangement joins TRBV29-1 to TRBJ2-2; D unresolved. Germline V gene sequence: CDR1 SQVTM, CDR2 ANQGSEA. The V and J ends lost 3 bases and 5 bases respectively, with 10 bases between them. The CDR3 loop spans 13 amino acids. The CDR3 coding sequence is TGCAGCGTTGAGATATTTAAGACCGGGGAGCTGTTTTTT. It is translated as CSVEIFKTGELFF.

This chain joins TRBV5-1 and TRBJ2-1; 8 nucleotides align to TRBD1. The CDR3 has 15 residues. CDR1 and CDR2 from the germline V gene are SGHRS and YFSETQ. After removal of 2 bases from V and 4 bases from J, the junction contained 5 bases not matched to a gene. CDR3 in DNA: TGCGCCAGCAGCTTCGTTGGACAGGGTTACAATGAGCAGTTCTTC. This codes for CASSFVGQGYNEQFF.

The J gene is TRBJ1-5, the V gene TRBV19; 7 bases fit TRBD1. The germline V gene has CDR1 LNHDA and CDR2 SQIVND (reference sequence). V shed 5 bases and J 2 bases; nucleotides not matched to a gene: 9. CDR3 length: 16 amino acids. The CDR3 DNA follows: TGTGCCAGTAGTTCCGAGTCGACAGGGCGCAATCAGCCCCAGCATTTT. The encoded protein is CASSSESTGRNQPQHF.

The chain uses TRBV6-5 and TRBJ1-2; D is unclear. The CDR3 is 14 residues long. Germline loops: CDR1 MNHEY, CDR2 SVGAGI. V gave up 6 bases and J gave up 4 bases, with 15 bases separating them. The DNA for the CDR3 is TGTGCCAGCAGCCTCCCGGCAGCGTCCTATGGCTACACCTTC. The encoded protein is CASSLPAASYGYTF.

The CDR3 is CASSDLAGGIADTQYF. In DNA form, the CDR3 reads TGTGCCAGCAGTGACCTTGCAGGGGGCATCGCAGATACGCAGTATTTT. The chain employs TRBV6-4 and TRBJ2-3; 8 bases are a match to TRBD1. This CDR3 spans 16 amino acids. The ends lost 2 bases at V and 4 bases at J; junction bases unmatched: 8. The germline CDR1 and CDR2 sequences are MRHNA and SNTAGT.

CDR3 in amino acids: CASSRRNPNRMTGELFF. CDR3 nucleotides: TGCGCCAGCAGCCGAAGGAACCCGAACCGGATGACCGGGGAGCTGTTTTTT. The chain combines TRBV10-1 with TRBJ2-2, with D unclear. Germline values: CDR1 WNHNN, CDR2 SYGVQD (reference sequence). Trimming took 6 bases from V and 5 from J, leaving 22 bases between them. The CDR3 runs 17 residues.

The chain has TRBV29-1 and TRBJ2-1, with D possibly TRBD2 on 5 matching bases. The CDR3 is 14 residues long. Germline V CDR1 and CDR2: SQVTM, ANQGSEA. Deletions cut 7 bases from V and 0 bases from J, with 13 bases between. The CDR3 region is CSGWIANSYNEQFF. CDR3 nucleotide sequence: TGCAGCGGTTGGATAGCGAACTCCTACAATGAGCAGTTCTTC.

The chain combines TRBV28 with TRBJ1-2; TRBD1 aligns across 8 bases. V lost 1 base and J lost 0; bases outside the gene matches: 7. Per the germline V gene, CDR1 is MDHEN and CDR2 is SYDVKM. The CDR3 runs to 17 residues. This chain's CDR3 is CASSLFRTGTTNYGYTF. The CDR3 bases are TGTGCCAGCAGTTTATTTAGGACAGGGACTACTAACTATGGCTACACCTTC.

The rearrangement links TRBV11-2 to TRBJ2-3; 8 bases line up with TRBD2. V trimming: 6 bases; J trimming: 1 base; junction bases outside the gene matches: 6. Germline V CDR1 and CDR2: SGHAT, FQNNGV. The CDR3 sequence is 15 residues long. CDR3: CASSLAGPRTDTQYF. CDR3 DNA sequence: TGTGCCAGCAGTCTAGCGGGTCCACGCACAGATACGCAGTATTTT.

This CDR3 reads CASSTMGYEQFF. Written as DNA, the CDR3 is TGTGCCAGCAGTACAATGGGCTATGAGCAGTTCTTC. The rearrangement uses TRBV28 and TRBJ2-1; unclear D gene. The germline V gene encodes CDR1 MDHEN and CDR2 SYDVKM. The CDR3 consists of 12 residues. V was clipped by 5 bases and J by 8 bases, with 10 bases between them.

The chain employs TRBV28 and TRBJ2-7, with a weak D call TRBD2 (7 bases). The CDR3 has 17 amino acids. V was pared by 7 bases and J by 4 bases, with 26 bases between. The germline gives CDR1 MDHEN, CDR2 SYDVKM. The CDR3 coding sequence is TGTGCCAGCACCGCCGGGGGGCTAGCAGGAGTCTCTTACGAGCAGTACTTC. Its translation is CASTAGGLAGVSYEQYF.

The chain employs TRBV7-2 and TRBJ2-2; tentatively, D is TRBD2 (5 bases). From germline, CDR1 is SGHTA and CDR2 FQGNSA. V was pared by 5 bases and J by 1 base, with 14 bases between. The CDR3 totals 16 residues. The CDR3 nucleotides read TGTGCCAGCAGCAACACGGCACGGGAGAACACCGGGGAGCTGTTTTTT. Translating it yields CASSNTARENTGELFF.